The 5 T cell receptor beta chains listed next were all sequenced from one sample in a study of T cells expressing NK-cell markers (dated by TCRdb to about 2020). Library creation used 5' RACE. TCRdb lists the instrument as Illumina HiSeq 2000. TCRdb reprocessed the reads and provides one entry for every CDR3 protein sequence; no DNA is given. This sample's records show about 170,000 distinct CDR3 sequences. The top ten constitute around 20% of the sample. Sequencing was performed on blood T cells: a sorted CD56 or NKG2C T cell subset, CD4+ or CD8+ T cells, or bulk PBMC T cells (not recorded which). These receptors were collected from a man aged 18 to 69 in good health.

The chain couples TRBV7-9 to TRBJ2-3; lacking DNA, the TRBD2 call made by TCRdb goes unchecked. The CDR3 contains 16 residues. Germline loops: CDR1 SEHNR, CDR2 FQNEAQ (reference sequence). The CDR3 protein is CASRKAGGPGSDTQYF.

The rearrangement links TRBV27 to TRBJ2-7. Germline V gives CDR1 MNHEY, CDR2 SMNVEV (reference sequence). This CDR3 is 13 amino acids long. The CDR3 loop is CASSSLLIDEQYF.

The CDR3 sequence is CASTLAAGELFF. The chain couples TRBV5-1 to TRBJ2-2. The CDR3 is 12 amino acids. CDR1 is SGHRS, CDR2 YFSETQ, per germline.

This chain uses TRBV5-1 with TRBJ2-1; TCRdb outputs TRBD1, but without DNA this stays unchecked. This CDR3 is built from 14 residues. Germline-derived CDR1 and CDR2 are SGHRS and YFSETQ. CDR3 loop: CARRTGVQCNEQFF.

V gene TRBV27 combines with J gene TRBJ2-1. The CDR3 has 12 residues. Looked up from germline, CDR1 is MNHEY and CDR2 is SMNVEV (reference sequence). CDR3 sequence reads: CASSLMGNEQFF.